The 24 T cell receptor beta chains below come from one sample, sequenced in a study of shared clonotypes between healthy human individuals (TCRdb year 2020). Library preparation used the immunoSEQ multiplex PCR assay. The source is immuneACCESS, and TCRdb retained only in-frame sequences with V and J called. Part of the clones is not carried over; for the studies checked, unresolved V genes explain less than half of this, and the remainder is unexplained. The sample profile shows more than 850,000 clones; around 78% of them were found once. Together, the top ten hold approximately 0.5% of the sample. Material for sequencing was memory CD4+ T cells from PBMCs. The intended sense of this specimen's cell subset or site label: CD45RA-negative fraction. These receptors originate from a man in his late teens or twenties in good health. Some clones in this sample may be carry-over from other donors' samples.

CDR3 loop: CASSWDPSSYEQYF. CDR3 sequence (DNA): TGTGCCAGCAGCTGGGACCCTAGCTCCTACGAGCAGTACTTC. The chain carries TRBV7-8 and TRBJ2-7; D may correspond to TRBD1 or TRBD2 (5 bases each). Trimming left V 4 bases short and J 0 bases short, with 10 bases between. The CDR3 covers 14 residues. CDR1 is SGHVS and CDR2 is FQNEAQ in the germline V gene.

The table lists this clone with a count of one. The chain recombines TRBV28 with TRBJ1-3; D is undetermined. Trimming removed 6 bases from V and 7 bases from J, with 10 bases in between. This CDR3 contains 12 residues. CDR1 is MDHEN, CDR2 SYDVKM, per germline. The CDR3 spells CASREGRNTIYF. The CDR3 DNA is TGTGCCAGCAGGGAAGGGAGGAACACCATATATTTT.

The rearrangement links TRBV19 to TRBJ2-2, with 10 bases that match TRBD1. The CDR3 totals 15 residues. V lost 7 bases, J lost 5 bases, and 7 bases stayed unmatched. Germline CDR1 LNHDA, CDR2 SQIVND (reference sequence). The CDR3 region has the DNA TGTGCCAGTAACCGACAGGGGGCAGGGACCGGGGAGCTGTTTTTT. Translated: CASNRQGAGTGELFF.

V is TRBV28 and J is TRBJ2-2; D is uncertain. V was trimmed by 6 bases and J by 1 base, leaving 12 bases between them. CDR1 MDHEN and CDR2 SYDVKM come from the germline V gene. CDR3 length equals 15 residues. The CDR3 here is CASRGANLNTGELFF. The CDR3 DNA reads TGTGCCAGCAGAGGTGCAAATCTGAACACCGGGGAGCTGTTTTTT.

CDR3 protein: CASSPRLAGAGDTQYF. DNA for the CDR3: TGTGCCAGCAGCCCCAGGCTGGCGGGAGCGGGAGATACGCAGTATTTT. V usage is TRBV7-3 and J usage is TRBJ2-3, with TRBD2 identical over 7 bases. Germline CDR1 SGHTA, CDR2 FQGTGA. The CDR3 is 16 amino acids. The trim removed 5 bases at V and 5 bases at J, leaving 13 bases unmatched.

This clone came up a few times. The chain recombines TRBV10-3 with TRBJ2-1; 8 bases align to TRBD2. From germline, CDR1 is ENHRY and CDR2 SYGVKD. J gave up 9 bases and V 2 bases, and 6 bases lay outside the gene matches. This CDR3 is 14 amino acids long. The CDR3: CAISEERENVEQFF. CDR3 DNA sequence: TGTGCCATCAGTGAGGAGCGGGAGAACGTTGAGCAGTTCTTC.

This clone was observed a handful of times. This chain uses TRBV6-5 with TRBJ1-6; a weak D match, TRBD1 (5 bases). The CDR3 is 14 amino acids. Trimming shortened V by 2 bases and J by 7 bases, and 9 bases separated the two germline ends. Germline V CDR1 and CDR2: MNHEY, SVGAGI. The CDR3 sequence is CASSYGDSNSPLHF. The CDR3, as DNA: TGTGCCAGCAGTTACGGAGACAGCAATTCACCCCTCCACTTT.

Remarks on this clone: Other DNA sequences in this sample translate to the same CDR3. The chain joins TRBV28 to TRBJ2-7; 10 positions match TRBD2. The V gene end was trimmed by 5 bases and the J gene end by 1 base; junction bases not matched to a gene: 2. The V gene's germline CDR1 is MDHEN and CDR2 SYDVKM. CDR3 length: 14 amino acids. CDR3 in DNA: TGTGCCAGCAGTCCTAGCGGGAGTTCCTACGAGCAGTACTTC. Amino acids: CASSPSGSSYEQYF.

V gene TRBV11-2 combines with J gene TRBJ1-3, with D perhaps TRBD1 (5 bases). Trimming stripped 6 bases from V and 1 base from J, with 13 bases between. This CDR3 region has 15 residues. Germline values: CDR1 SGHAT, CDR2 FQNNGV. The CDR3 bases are TGTGCCAGCAGTTCGTCAGGGTTTTCTGGAAACACCATATATTTT. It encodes CASSSSGFSGNTIYF.

CDR3 amino acids: CASSLEASGGNEQFF. As DNA, the CDR3 is TGCGCCAGCAGCTTGGAGGCTAGCGGGGGAAATGAGCAGTTCTTC. This chain links TRBV5-1 with TRBJ2-1, with TRBD2 identical over 10 bases. V was pared by 0 bases and J by 7 bases, with 4 bases of the junction left unmatched. This CDR3 is 15 amino acids long. The germline CDR1 and CDR2 sequences are SGHRS and YFSETQ.

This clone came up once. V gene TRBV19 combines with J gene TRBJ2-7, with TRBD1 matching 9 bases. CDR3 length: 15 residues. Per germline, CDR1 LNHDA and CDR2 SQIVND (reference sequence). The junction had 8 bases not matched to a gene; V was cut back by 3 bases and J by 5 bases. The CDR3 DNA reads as TGTGCCAGTAGTATTTTGGGACAGGGTAATCACGAGCAGTACTTC. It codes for CASSILGQGNHEQYF. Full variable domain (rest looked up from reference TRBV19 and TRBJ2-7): DGGITQSPKYLFRKEGQNVTLSCEQNLNHDAMYWYRQDPGQGLRLIYYSQIVNDFQKGDIAEGYSVSREKKESFPLTVTSAQKNPTAFYLCASSILGQGNHEQYFGPGTRLTVT.

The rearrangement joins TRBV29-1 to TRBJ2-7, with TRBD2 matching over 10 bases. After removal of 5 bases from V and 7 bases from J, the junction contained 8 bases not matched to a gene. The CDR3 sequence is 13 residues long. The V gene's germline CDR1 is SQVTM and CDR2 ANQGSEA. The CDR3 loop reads CSVSLAGVGEQYF. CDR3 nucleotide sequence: TGCAGCGTTTCTCTAGCGGGAGTGGGTGAGCAGTACTTC.

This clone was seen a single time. CDR3 loop: CASFPGRSGELFF. The CDR3, as DNA: TGTGCCAGCTTCCCAGGGAGGTCCGGGGAGCTGTTTTTT. This chain joins TRBV28 and TRBJ2-2, with D perhaps TRBD2 (6 bases). Germline CDR1 reads MDHEN; CDR2 reads SYDVKM. The CDR3 runs to 13 residues. The V end lost 8 bases, the J end lost 6 bases, and 13 bases lay between the germline ends.

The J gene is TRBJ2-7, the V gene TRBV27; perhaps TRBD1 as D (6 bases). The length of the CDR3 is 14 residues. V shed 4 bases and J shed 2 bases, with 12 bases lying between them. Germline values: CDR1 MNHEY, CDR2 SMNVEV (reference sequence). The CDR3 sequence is CASSSDRLAYEQYF. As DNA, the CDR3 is TGTGCCAGCAGTTCCGACAGGCTAGCCTACGAGCAGTACTTC.

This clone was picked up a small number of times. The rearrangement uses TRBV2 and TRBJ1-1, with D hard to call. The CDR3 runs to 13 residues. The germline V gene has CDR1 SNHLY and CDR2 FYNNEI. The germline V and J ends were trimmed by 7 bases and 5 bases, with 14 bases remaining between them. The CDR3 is CASNRETETEAFF. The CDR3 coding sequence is TGTGCCAGCAATAGGGAAACGGAAACTGAAGCTTTCTTT.

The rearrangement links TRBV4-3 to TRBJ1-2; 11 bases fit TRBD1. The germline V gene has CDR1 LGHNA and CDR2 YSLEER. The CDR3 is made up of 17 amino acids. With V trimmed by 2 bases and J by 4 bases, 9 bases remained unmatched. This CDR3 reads CASSQPLFGTGGYGYTF. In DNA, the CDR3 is TGCGCCAGCAGCCAACCCCTGTTCGGGACAGGGGGCTATGGCTACACCTTC.

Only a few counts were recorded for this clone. CDR3 DNA: TGCGCCAGCAGCTTGGAGGGACTGGGGAACACTGAAGCTTTCTTT. Amino acids: CASSLEGLGNTEAFF. This chain connects TRBV5-1 to TRBJ1-1, with a weak D call TRBD1 (5 bases). The CDR3 runs to 15 residues. CDR1 SGHRS and CDR2 YFSETQ come from the germline V gene. V was trimmed by 0 bases and J by 1 base, leaving 10 bases between them.

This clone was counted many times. CDR3 protein: CASSDRGPDTQYF. For the CDR3, the DNA is TGTGCCAGCAGCGACAGGGGGCCAGATACGCAGTATTTT. The chain uses TRBV28 and TRBJ2-3; 10 bases align to TRBD1. This CDR3 contains 13 residues. The V gene end was trimmed by 6 bases and the J gene end by 4 bases; junction bases not matched to a gene: 1. From germline, CDR1 is MDHEN and CDR2 SYDVKM.

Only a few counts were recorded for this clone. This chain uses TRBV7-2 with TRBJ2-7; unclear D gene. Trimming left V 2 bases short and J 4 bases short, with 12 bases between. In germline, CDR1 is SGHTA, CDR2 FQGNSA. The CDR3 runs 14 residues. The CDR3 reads CASSLLGSPYEQYF. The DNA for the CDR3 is TGTGCCAGCAGCTTACTAGGTTCCCCTTACGAGCAGTACTTC.

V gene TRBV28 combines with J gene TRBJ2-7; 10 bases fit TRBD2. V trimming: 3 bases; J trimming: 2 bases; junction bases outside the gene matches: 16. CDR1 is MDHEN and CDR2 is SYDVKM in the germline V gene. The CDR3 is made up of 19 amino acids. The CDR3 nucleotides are TGTGCCAGCAGTTTCCCCCTACTAGCGGGAAGGGTAGGGACCTACGAGCAGTACTTC. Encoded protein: CASSFPLLAGRVGTYEQYF.

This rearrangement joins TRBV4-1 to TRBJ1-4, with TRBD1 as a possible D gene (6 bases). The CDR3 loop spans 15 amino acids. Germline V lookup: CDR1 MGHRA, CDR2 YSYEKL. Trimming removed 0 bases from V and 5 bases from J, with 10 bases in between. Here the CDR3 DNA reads TGCGCCAGCAGCCAAGAGGGACACCTCAATGAAAAACTGTTTTTT. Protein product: CASSQEGHLNEKLFF.

CDR3 DNA: TGTGCCAGCAGCTTGAGGGGCGCAAACACCATATATTTT. As protein: CASSLRGANTIYF. This sequence joins TRBV5-8 and TRBJ1-3; D possibly corresponds to TRBD1 (5 bases). V shed 1 base and J shed 6 bases, with 8 bases lying between them. CDR1 SGHTS and CDR2 YDEGEE come from the germline V gene. There are 13 residues in the CDR3.

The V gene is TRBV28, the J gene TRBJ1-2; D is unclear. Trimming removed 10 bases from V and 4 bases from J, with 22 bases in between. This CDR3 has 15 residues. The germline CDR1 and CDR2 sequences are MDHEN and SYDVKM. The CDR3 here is CAIGRAGSKIYGYTF. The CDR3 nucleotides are TGTGCCATCGGGCGGGCAGGTTCTAAGATCTATGGCTACACCTTC.

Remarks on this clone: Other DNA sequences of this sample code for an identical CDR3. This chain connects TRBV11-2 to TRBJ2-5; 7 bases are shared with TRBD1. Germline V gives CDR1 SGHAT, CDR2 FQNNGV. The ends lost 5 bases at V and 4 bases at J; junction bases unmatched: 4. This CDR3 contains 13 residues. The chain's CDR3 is CASSHRDRETQYF. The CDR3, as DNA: TGTGCCAGCAGCCACCGGGACAGAGAGACCCAGTACTTC.